Given below is one T cell receptor (beta chain) in context. TCRdb's copy holds only in-frame clones and misses some; the assay was immunoSEQ multiplex PCR. Among some 140,000 clones listed, 60% to 85% were seen once. The data derive from a study of blood T cell repertoires in COVID-19. The specimen was peripheral blood. This sequence originates from a man older than 75 with acute or convalescent COVID-19.

CDR3 nucleotides: TGTGCCAGCAGCCCCTCCGGGGGGGTGAACACTGAAGCTTTCTTT. Amino acids: CASSPSGGVNTEAFF. The chain is built from TRBV5-4 and TRBJ1-1; D is possibly TRBD1 (5 bases). The CDR3 sequence is 15 residues long. The germline V gene has CDR1 SGHNT and CDR2 YYREEE (reference sequence). The germline V and J ends were trimmed by 4 bases and 0 bases, with 13 bases remaining between them.